The 21 T cell receptor beta chains below come from one sample, sequenced in a study of identical twins. TCRdb fed the 5' RACE reads into MiXCR, producing one record per CDR3 protein. The sample yields 700,000 or so distinct CDR3 sequences, around 20% seen once. This sample was also put to use in a study of T cells expressing NK-cell markers.

The sample was PBMCs. All receptors derive from a woman between 18 and 30 years old in good health.

Note on this clonotype: An end of the junction differs from the germline gene, which may be a read error. The CDR3 loop is CAISPGTSGGTDTQYF. Written as DNA, the CDR3 is TGTGCCATCAGCCCGGGGACTAGCGGGGGCACAGATACGCAGTATTTT. The genes are TRBV4-2 and TRBJ2-3, with TRBD2 matching 13 bases. The CDR3 spans 16 residues. Per germline, CDR1 LGHNA and CDR2 YNFKEQ.

This clonotype was counted only a few times. V usage is TRBV5-1 and J usage is TRBJ2-7; 9 bases agree with TRBD2. This CDR3 has 16 residues. In germline, CDR1 is SGHRS, CDR2 YFSETQ. Trimming took 4 bases from V and 0 from J; bases not matched to a gene: 8. CDR3 sequence (DNA): TGCGCCAGCAGCCCGTTAGCGGGGGAAAGCTCCTACGAGCAGTACTTC. This gives the protein CASSPLAGESSYEQYF.

The V gene is TRBV20-1, the J gene TRBJ2-7; 8 nucleotides match TRBD2. Per germline, CDR1 DFQATT and CDR2 SNEGSKA (reference sequence). V shed 5 bases and J 4 bases; nucleotides not matched to a gene: 7. This CDR3 comprises 13 residues. As DNA, the CDR3 is TGCAGTGCTCCTAAGAGCGGGAGATACGAGCAGTACTTC. As protein: CSAPKSGRYEQYF.

The genes are TRBV12-3 or TRBV12-4 and TRBJ1-5, with a tentative D call TRBD1 (5 bases). CDR3 length equals 15 residues. Trimming removed 3 bases at V and 1 base at J, with 10 bases between. This CDR3 reads CASSFRDGSNQPQHF. The CDR3 DNA reads as TGTGCCAGCAGTTTTCGGGACGGCAGCAATCAGCCCCAGCATTTT.

The V and J genes are TRBV30 and TRBJ2-7; 9 bases are shared with TRBD2. This CDR3 has 14 residues. In germline, CDR1 is GTSNPN, CDR2 SVGIG (reference sequence). Trimming cost V 2 bases and J 3 bases; bases outside gene matches: 5. The CDR3 DNA sequence: TGTGCCTGGAGTCGGGCTAGCGGGATCTACGAGCAGTACTTC. This sequence encodes CAWSRASGIYEQYF.

Notes on this clonotype: The conserved closing phenylalanine or tryptophan is absent in this CDR3, likely reflecting a read error. The V and J genes are TRBV6-5 and TRBJ2-5, with TRBD1 as a possible D gene (6 bases). The V end was cut by 2 bases, the J end by 9 bases, with 13 bases between. This CDR3 spans 13 amino acids. The germline CDR1 and CDR2 sequences are MNHEY and SVGAGI. The CDR3 region is CASSYRVEGAQYS. The CDR3 DNA sequence: TGTGCCAGCAGTTACCGCGTAGAGGGGGCCCAGTACTCC.

This sequence joins TRBV20-1 and TRBJ2-3, with D possibly TRBD2 on 5 matching bases. Germline loops: CDR1 DFQATT, CDR2 SNEGSKA (reference sequence). Trimming cost V 6 bases and J 2 bases, with 21 bases left between them. This CDR3 has 16 amino acids. For the CDR3, the DNA is TGCAGTGCCTGGGGAGCACGGGGATCGACCACAGATACGCAGTATTTT. Translated, it gives CSAWGARGSTTDTQYF.

The gene calls are TRBV10-2 and TRBJ2-1, with D perhaps TRBD1 (5 bases). Trimming took 2 bases from V and 3 from J, leaving 11 bases between them. The CDR3 covers 15 residues. CDR1 and CDR2 (germline): WSHSY, SAAADI. The DNA for the CDR3 is TGCGCCAGCAGTGAGGGGCAGGGTAACTACAATGAGCAGTTCTTC. Translating gives CASSEGQGNYNEQFF.

In this sample, this clonotype turned up a few times. The chain uses TRBV6-4 and TRBJ2-3; TRBD2 aligns across 10 bases. Germline V gene data show CDR1 as MRHNA and CDR2 as SNTAGT. With V trimmed by 4 bases and J by 8 bases, 9 bases remained unmatched. CDR3 size: 15 residues. CDR3: CASSVSGGAASTQYF. For the CDR3, the DNA is TGTGCCAGCAGTGTCAGCGGGGGGGCCGCCTCTACGCAGTATTTT.

There are a few counts of this clonotype. The chain couples TRBV20-1 to TRBJ2-3; D remains unclear. Deletions cut 0 bases from V and 1 base from J, with 8 bases between. This CDR3 has 14 residues. Germline lookup yields CDR1 DFQATT and CDR2 SNEGSKA (reference sequence). In nucleotides, the CDR3 is TGCAGTGCTAGAGATAGGAGCGGCACAGATACGCAGTATTTT. This encodes CSARDRSGTDTQYF.

This clonotype was seen more than once but under ten times. The CDR3 bases are TGTGCCAGCAGCTTCAACAGGGGGCTGAGTGGCTACACCTTC. As protein: CASSFNRGLSGYTF. The chain couples TRBV5-6 to TRBJ1-2, with 9 bases lining up with TRBD1. Trimming took 2 bases from V and 7 from J; bases not matched to a gene: 6. Germline loops: CDR1 SGHDT, CDR2 YYEEEE. The CDR3 has 14 amino acids.

This clonotype occurred a few times. This sequence joins TRBV20-1 and TRBJ1-4; 9 bases fit TRBD1. The germline gives CDR1 DFQATT, CDR2 SNEGSKA (reference sequence). The CDR3 has 15 amino acids. J was trimmed by 8 bases and V by 5 bases; bases with no gene match: 12. This chain's CDR3 is CSALRTGARLEKLFF. CDR3 DNA: TGCAGTGCTTTACGGACAGGGGCCAGACTCGAAAAACTGTTTTTT.

This clonotype was recorded a few times. This chain uses TRBV6-2 or TRBV6-3 with TRBJ2-7, with 7 bases matching TRBD2. This CDR3 spans 16 amino acids. Germline V gene data show CDR1 as MNHEY and CDR2 as SVGEGT. After removal of 7 bases from V and 3 bases from J, the junction contained 15 bases not matched to a gene. Written as DNA, the CDR3 is TGTGCCAGCACCGCCCGGAGGCTAGCGGAACACTACGAGCAGTACTTC. Translated: CASTARRLAEHYEQYF.

The rearrangement links TRBV6-1 to TRBJ2-7; no firm D call. V was shortened by 8 bases and J by 1 base, with 18 bases between the two germline ends. Germline V gene data show CDR1 as MNHNS and CDR2 as SASEGT. CDR3 length: 15 residues. The CDR3, as DNA: TGTGCCAGCCGCCAAGATGTGAGTCCTTCCTACGAGCAGTACTTC. Protein sequence: CASRQDVSPSYEQYF.

The genes are TRBV7-2 and TRBJ2-7, with D possibly matching TRBD2 (5 bases). V lost 1 base and J lost 4, with 17 bases in between. This CDR3 has 16 amino acids. The germline V gene encodes CDR1 SGHTA and CDR2 FQGNSA. The CDR3 DNA reads TGTGCCAGCAGCTTAGATCCGAAGGAGGCCTGGTACGAGCAGTACTTC. It is translated as CASSLDPKEAWYEQYF.

This clonotype was counted a single time. This chain links TRBV29-1 with TRBJ2-5; 7 bases are shared with TRBD2. The germline CDR1 and CDR2 sequences are SQVTM and ANQGSEA. There are 18 residues in the CDR3. Germline trimming cut 3 bases from V and 1 base from J; bases unmatched to any gene: 17. The CDR3 loop reads CSVDHVGEGRRGQETQYF. CDR3 bases: TGCAGCGTTGATCATGTGGGGGAGGGCCGACGAGGCCAAGAGACCCAGTACTTC.

This clonotype was found a few times. The genes are TRBV12-3 or TRBV12-4 and TRBJ2-6; D not resolved. The length of the CDR3 is 16 residues. V lost 5 bases and J 0 bases, leaving 11 bases between the germline ends. In DNA form, the CDR3 reads TGTGCCAGCAGTCGATCAGCCCGCTCTGGGGCCAACGTCCTGACTTTC. This codes for CASSRSARSGANVLTF.

This clonotype was counted only a few times. This chain links TRBV5-1 with TRBJ2-7; 7 bases match TRBD1. Germline V lookup: CDR1 SGHRS, CDR2 YFSETQ. The CDR3 totals 16 residues. V gave up 0 bases and J gave up 2 bases; unmatched junction bases: 8. The CDR3 DNA is TGCGCCAGCAGCTTGGAGGGGGCCGGATTCACCTACGAGCAGTACTTC. This sequence encodes CASSLEGAGFTYEQYF. Using reference TRBV5-1 and TRBJ2-7 for the parts outside the CDR3, the full variable domain is KAGVTQTPRYLIKTRGQQVTLSCSPISGHRSVSWYQQTPGQGLQFLFEYFSETQRNKGNFPGRFSGRQFSNSRSEMNVSTLELGDSALYLCASSLEGAGFTYEQYFGPGTRLTVT.

J is TRBJ2-1 and V is TRBV29-1; TRBD2 matches 9 bases. This CDR3 region has 14 residues. Germline CDR1 and CDR2: SQVTM and ANQGSEA. V lost 5 bases and J lost 2; bases outside the gene matches: 4. The CDR3 DNA reads TGCAGCGTTCGCGGACTAGCGACCTACAATGAGCAGTTCTTC. Its protein product is CSVRGLATYNEQFF.

The V gene is TRBV5-1, the J gene TRBJ2-3; 7 nucleotides line up with TRBD2. Germline CDR1 and CDR2: SGHRS and YFSETQ. There are 15 residues in the CDR3. J gave up 0 bases and V 4 bases, and 5 bases lay outside the gene matches. The CDR3 loop is CASSPSGVSTDTQYF. CDR3 coding DNA: TGCGCCAGCAGCCCGAGCGGGGTTAGCACAGATACGCAGTATTTT.

A few counts support this clonotype. The chain recombines TRBV9 with TRBJ2-1; no clear D gene. V lost 4 bases, J lost 6 bases, and 11 bases lay in between. The CDR3 is 13 residues long. Germline values: CDR1 SGDLS, CDR2 YYNGEE. The CDR3 here is CASSIGPTNEQFF. The CDR3 DNA follows: TGTGCCAGCAGCATTGGACCAACCAATGAGCAGTTCTTC.